A single sample is the source of the 28 T cell receptor beta chains below, sequenced in a study of response to subunit inactivated influenza vaccine. TCRdb passed the RT-PCR reads through MiXCR, listing each CDR3 protein once. The sample carries more than 200,000 distinct CDR3 sequences, 10% to 15% recorded once. The source material was non-naive T cells sorted from PBMCs, sampled approximately 15 days before vaccination. The source is a man between 50 and 59 years old who received an inactivated influenza vaccine.

This clonotype has just a few counts. The chain joins TRBV7-2 to TRBJ1-2; tentatively, D is TRBD1 (6 bases). CDR1 SGHTA and CDR2 FQGNSA come from the germline V gene. The V end was cut by 5 bases, the J end by 4 bases, with 11 bases between. There are 13 residues in the CDR3. The DNA of the CDR3 is TGTGCCAGCAGCACTGGGACAAGCTATGGCTACACCTTC. This codes for CASSTGTSYGYTF.

This sequence joins TRBV6-2 or TRBV6-3 and TRBJ2-5, with D possibly TRBD2 on 5 matching bases. Per germline, CDR1 MNHEY and CDR2 SVGEGT. The V end was cut by 6 bases, the J end by 7 bases, with 24 bases between. The CDR3 has 16 amino acids. In DNA, the CDR3 is TGTGCCAGCAGCACCTCCCAAGCGGAGCCCCCGTGGACCCAGTACTTC. Protein sequence: CASSTSQAEPPWTQYF.

This clonotype was seen repeatedly, ten times or more. V usage is TRBV27 and J usage is TRBJ2-5, with D unclear. CDR3 length: 15 amino acids. The V and J ends lost 1 base and 1 base respectively, with 10 bases between them. The V gene's germline CDR1 is MNHEY and CDR2 SMNVEV (reference sequence). CDR3 bases: TGTGCCAGCAGTTTATTTCGCTCGTCCCAAGAGACCCAGTACTTC. Protein product: CASSLFRSSQETQYF.

J is TRBJ2-5 and V is TRBV18; no clear D. V was cut by 1 base and J by 4 bases, with 10 bases left in between. This CDR3 region has 14 residues. Germline CDR1 and CDR2: KGHSH and LQKENI. The CDR3 bases are TGTGCCAGCTCACCACTTTCGGTGCCAGAGACCCAGTACTTC. This translates into CASSPLSVPETQYF.

Details on this clonotype: A much larger clone lies a single base off, so this may be a read error. This chain connects TRBV20-1 to TRBJ1-4; 8 nucleotides align to TRBD1. Per the germline V gene, CDR1 is DFQATT and CDR2 is SNEGSKA (reference sequence). This CDR3 is built from 13 residues. J was trimmed by 6 bases and V by 7 bases; bases with no gene match: 7. The CDR3 here is CSVPGQVDEKLFF. CDR3 sequence (DNA): TGCAGTGTCCCGGGACAGGTTGATGAAAAACTGTTTTTT.

This clonotype was seen many times. The chain employs TRBV30 and TRBJ2-7; D perhaps matches TRBD2 (5 bases). Germline CDR1 and CDR2: GTSNPN and SVGIG (reference sequence). V gave up 4 bases and J gave up 5 bases, with 15 bases separating them. The CDR3 extends over 13 amino acids. The chain's CDR3 is CAWNEQTGNEQYF. The CDR3 region has the DNA TGTGCCTGGAACGAACAGACGGGGAACGAGCAGTACTTC.

The chain has TRBV28 and TRBJ1-2, with D perhaps matching TRBD1 (5 bases). Germline V gene data show CDR1 as MDHEN and CDR2 as SYDVKM. V lost 6 bases to trimming and J lost 5 bases, with 19 bases between them. CDR3 length equals 15 residues. The CDR3 loop is CASRKTGTRGYGYTF. CDR3 DNA: TGTGCCAGCAGGAAGACCGGGACCAGAGGGTATGGCTACACCTTC.

This clonotype was observed many times. The CDR3 loop is CASSSRGTGGGSTDTQYF. CDR3 sequence (DNA): TGTGCCAGCAGCTCTAGGGGGACAGGGGGCGGAAGCACAGATACGCAGTATTTT. The chain is built from TRBV11-2 and TRBJ2-3, with TRBD1 matching 12 bases. The trim removed 4 bases at V and 0 bases at J, leaving 8 bases unmatched. The CDR3 totals 18 residues. CDR1 SGHAT and CDR2 FQNNGV come from the germline V gene.

J is TRBJ1-4 and V is TRBV3-1; D is unresolved. Germline V gives CDR1 LGHDT, CDR2 YNNKEL (reference sequence). Trimming shortened V by 0 bases and J by 1 base, and 9 bases separated the two germline ends. There are 16 residues in the CDR3. CDR3 loop: CASSQELGRTNEKLFF. The CDR3 nucleotides read TGTGCCAGCAGCCAAGAACTGGGGAGAACTAATGAAAAACTGTTTTTT.

The chain combines TRBV6-2 or TRBV6-3 with TRBJ1-1; weak D call: TRBD1 (6 bases). The germline V gene has CDR1 MNHEY and CDR2 SVGEGT. The CDR3 contains 13 residues. Trimming left V 5 bases short and J 4 bases short, with 11 bases between. For the CDR3, the DNA is TGTGCCAGCAGTAGCCAACAGGGCACTGAAGCTTTCTTT. Translating gives CASSSQQGTEAFF.

This clonotype was counted at least ten times. The V call is TRBV5-5, the J call TRBJ2-5; D call uncertain. The CDR3 is made up of 15 amino acids. Germline CDR1 reads SGHKS; CDR2 reads YYEKEE (reference sequence). Deletions cut 2 bases from V and 0 bases from J, with 11 bases between. CDR3 coding DNA: TGTGCCAGCAGCTTTTTACCACTGAACCAAGAGACCCAGTACTTC. This encodes CASSFLPLNQETQYF. Using reference TRBV5-5 and TRBJ2-5 for the parts outside the CDR3, the full variable domain is DAGVTQSPTHLIKTRGQQVTLRCSPISGHKSVSWYQQVLGQGPQFIFQYYEKEERGRGNFPDRFSARQFPNYSSELNVNALLLGDSALYLCASSFLPLNQETQYFGPGTRLLVL.

This clonotype was seen a few times. V gene TRBV11-2 combines with J gene TRBJ2-3; D not resolved. V was pared by 3 bases and J by 4 bases, with 8 bases between. The CDR3 runs 13 residues. CDR1 is SGHAT and CDR2 is FQNNGV in the germline V gene. The chain's CDR3 is CASSFSVPDTQYF. CDR3 nucleotides: TGTGCCAGCAGCTTTTCGGTCCCAGATACGCAGTATTTT.

This clonotype was seen a handful of times. V and J are TRBV5-6 and TRBJ2-7; 10 bases fit TRBD1. The germline CDR1 and CDR2 sequences are SGHDT and YYEEEE. Germline trimming cut 2 bases from V and 7 bases from J; bases unmatched to any gene: 9. The CDR3 loop spans 15 amino acids. CDR3 sequence (DNA): TGTGCCAGCAGCTTCTGGGACAGGGGTTCGGGGGAGCAGTACTTC. Protein: CASSFWDRGSGEQYF.

This clonotype was seen only a few times. The chain recombines TRBV3-1 with TRBJ1-6; D perhaps matches TRBD1 (6 bases). Between the trimmed V and J ends, which lost 5 bases and 5 bases, there was a span of 13 bases. The CDR3 is 15 amino acids. Looked up from germline, CDR1 is LGHDT and CDR2 is YNNKEL (reference sequence). In DNA, the CDR3 is TGTGCCAGCAGCGCACAGGGACCGGATAATTCACCCCTCCACTTT. Residues: CASSAQGPDNSPLHF.

The genes are TRBV11-1 and TRBJ1-4; 12 bases map to TRBD1. J lost 3 bases, V lost 4 bases, and 15 bases had no gene match. This CDR3 is built from 20 residues. Germline V gene sequence: CDR1 SGHAT, CDR2 FQDESV (reference sequence). The CDR3 bases are TGTGCCAGCAGCTCTAGGGACAGGGGGCCCTCCCACCTCCCTAATGAAAAACTGTTTTTT. Its translation is CASSSRDRGPSHLPNEKLFF. Full variable domain (outside the CDR3, taken from reference TRBV11-1 and TRBJ1-4): EAEVAQSPRYKITEKSQAVAFWCDPISGHATLYWYRQILGQGPELLVQFQDESVVDDSQLPKDRFSAERLKGVDSTLKIQPAELGDSAMYLCASSSRDRGPSHLPNEKLFFGSGTQLSVL.

The chain recombines TRBV28 with TRBJ2-1, with D hard to call. Trimming took 7 bases from V and 0 from J, leaving 10 bases between them. The CDR3 extends over 14 amino acids. CDR1 MDHEN and CDR2 SYDVKM come from the germline V gene. CDR3 amino acids: CASTHLSSYNEQFF. The CDR3 DNA sequence: TGTGCCAGCACCCATTTGAGCTCCTACAATGAGCAGTTCTTC.

This rearrangement joins TRBV6-4 to TRBJ2-2; TRBD1 matches at 10 bases. With 8 bases clipped from V and 5 bases from J, the junction kept 5 bases outside the gene matches. CDR3 length: 14 amino acids. Germline V gene data show CDR1 as MRHNA and CDR2 as SNTAGT. The CDR3 reads CASRRDRGTGELFF. The DNA of the CDR3 is TGTGCCAGCCGCCGGGACAGGGGAACCGGGGAGCTGTTTTTT.

The sample holds a few counts of this clonotype. V gene TRBV12-3 or TRBV12-4 combines with J gene TRBJ2-2; perhaps TRBD2 as D (6 bases). The CDR3 is 15 amino acids. Trimming took off 3 bases at V and 2 bases at J, with 10 bases between the two ends. CDR3 sequence: CASSFAGTNTGELFF. The CDR3 nucleotides read TGTGCCAGCAGTTTTGCGGGGACCAACACCGGGGAGCTGTTTTTT.

A single count supports this clonotype. This could be a read error, since a much larger clone is one nucleotide away. The chain couples TRBV5-1 to TRBJ2-7; 10 nucleotides line up with TRBD2. The CDR3 runs 16 residues. Germline CDR1 SGHRS, CDR2 YFSETQ. The DNA of the CDR3 is TGCGCCAGCCGCTTGGTAGCTAGCGGGAGTCGGTACGAGCAGTACTTC. It translates to CASRLVASGSRYEQYF.

This clonotype occurred a few times. The chain recombines TRBV6-7 with TRBJ2-5, with 9 bases lining up with TRBD2. TRBV6-7 is identified as an open reading frame with a role that is uncertain. V gave up 5 bases and J gave up 4 bases; unmatched junction bases: 8. CDR3 size: 15 residues. The CDR3 bases are TGTGCCAGCAGTGCGACCAGAGCGGGAGGAGAGACCCAGTACTTC. Translated, it gives CASSATRAGGETQYF.

The chain's CDR3 is CASSAQLVTDTQYF. The CDR3 DNA is TGTGCCAGCAGCGCCCAATTAGTCACAGATACGCAGTATTTT. V and J are TRBV9 and TRBJ2-3; D ambiguous. The germline V and J ends were trimmed by 3 bases and 2 bases, with 10 bases remaining between them. The CDR3 sequence is 14 residues long. CDR1 is SGDLS, CDR2 YYNGEE, per germline.

The genes are TRBV6-2 or TRBV6-3 and TRBJ1-2; no definite D call. This CDR3 has 13 residues. Germline V CDR1 and CDR2: MNHEY, SVGEGT. Trimming took 4 bases from V and 8 from J, leaving 14 bases between them. The CDR3 nucleotides read TGTGCCAGCAGTTTGGGTAGAATAAACGGCTACACCTTC. It is translated as CASSLGRINGYTF.

Worth noting for this clonotype: It is unclear where the CDR3 begins or ends on the DNA, so no DNA is shown, and the CDR3 is as TCRdb lists it. V gene TRBV21-1 combines with J gene TRBJ2-5; the table's TRBD1 call for D was not verified on the DNA. TRBV21-1 is a recognized pseudogene. The CDR3 length equals 16 residues, ends included. The CDR3 sequence: CASILGPGPEGETQYF.

This clonotype was seen a few times. CDR3 sequence reads: CASSPFPDTEAFF. The CDR3 coding sequence is TGTGCCAGCTCACCATTCCCGGACACTGAAGCTTTCTTT. The J gene is TRBJ1-1, the V gene TRBV18, with unresolved D. Per the germline V gene, CDR1 is KGHSH and CDR2 is LQKENI. V was cut by 2 bases and J by 3 bases, with 7 bases left in between. The CDR3 runs 13 residues.

This clonotype was seen at least ten times. The V and J genes are TRBV25-1 and TRBJ2-5; 9 nucleotides align to TRBD1. V dropped 2 bases and J dropped 4; count of bases not matched to a gene: 5. Germline loops: CDR1 MGHDK, CDR2 SYGVNS. There are 15 residues in the CDR3. The CDR3 bases are TGTGCCAGCAGTGAACCAGGGACAGGGCTAGAGACCCAGTACTTC. Encoded protein: CASSEPGTGLETQYF.

The V call is TRBV7-8, the J call TRBJ2-1, with D possibly being TRBD1 (6 bases). The V gene lost 6 bases and the J gene lost 1 base, with 13 bases spanning the gap. From germline, CDR1 is SGHVS and CDR2 FQNEAQ. The CDR3 is made up of 15 amino acids. The chain's CDR3 is CASRRTAKSYNEQFF. CDR3 nucleotide sequence: TGTGCCAGCAGGCGGACAGCCAAGTCCTACAATGAGCAGTTCTTC.

The sample holds many counts of this clonotype. CDR3 amino acids: CASSQYIGQADTEAFF. CDR3 DNA sequence: TGTGCCAGCAGCCAGTATATAGGACAGGCGGACACTGAAGCTTTCTTT. The chain uses TRBV14 and TRBJ1-1, with TRBD1 matching over 7 bases. The germline CDR1 and CDR2 sequences are SGHDN and FVKESK. V gave up 3 bases and J gave up 3 bases; unmatched junction bases: 10. CDR3 size: 16 residues.

This clonotype has only a few counts. The chain is built from TRBV7-2 and TRBJ1-4; no definite D call. The CDR3 is 14 residues long. Germline V gene sequence: CDR1 SGHTA, CDR2 FQGNSA. Between the trimmed V and J ends, which lost 5 bases and 4 bases, there was a span of 11 bases. CDR3 sequence: CASSQDGVNEKLFF. The CDR3, as DNA: TGTGCCAGCAGCCAGGACGGAGTTAATGAAAAACTGTTTTTT. The full variable domain, completed using reference TRBV7-2 and TRBJ1-4, is GAGVSQSPSNKVTEKGKDVELRCDPISGHTALYWYRQSLGQGLEFLIYFQGNSAPDKSGLPSDRFSAERTGGSVSTLTIQRTQQEDSAVYLCASSQDGVNEKLFFGSGTQLSVL.